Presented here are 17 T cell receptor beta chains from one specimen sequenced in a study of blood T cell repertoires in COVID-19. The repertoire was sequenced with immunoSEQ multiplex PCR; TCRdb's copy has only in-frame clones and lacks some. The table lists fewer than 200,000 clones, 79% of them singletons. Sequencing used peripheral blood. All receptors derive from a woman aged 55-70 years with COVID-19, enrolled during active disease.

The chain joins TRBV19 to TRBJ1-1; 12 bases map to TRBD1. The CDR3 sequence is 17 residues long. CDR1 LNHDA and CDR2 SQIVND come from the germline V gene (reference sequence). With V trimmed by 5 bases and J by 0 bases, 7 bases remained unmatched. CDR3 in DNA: TGTGCCAGTAGTTCCCCGGGGACAGGGGGCTTGAACACTGAAGCTTTCTTT. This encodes CASSSPGTGGLNTEAFF.

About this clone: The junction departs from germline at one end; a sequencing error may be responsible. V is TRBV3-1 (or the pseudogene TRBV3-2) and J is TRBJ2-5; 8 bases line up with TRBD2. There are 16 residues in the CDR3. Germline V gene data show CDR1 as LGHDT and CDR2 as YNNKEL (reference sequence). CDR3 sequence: CASSQDLSGGVETQYF. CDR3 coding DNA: TGTGCCAGCAGCCAAGATTTGAGCGGGGGTGTAGAGACCCAATACTTC.

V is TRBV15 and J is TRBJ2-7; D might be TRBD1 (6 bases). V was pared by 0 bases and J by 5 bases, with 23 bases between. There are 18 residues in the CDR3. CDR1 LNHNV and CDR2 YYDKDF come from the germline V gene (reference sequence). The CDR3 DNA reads TGTGCCACCAGCAGAGATCCCTCTTGGACAGAAATACACCACGAGCAGTACTTC. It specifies CATSRDPSWTEIHHEQYF.

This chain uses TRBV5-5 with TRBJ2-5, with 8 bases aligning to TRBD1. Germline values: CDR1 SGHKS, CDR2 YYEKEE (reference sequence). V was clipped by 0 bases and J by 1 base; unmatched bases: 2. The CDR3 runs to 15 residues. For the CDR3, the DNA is TGTGCCAGCAGCTTGGGGACAGGGACCCAAGAGACCCAGTACTTC. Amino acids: CASSLGTGTQETQYF.

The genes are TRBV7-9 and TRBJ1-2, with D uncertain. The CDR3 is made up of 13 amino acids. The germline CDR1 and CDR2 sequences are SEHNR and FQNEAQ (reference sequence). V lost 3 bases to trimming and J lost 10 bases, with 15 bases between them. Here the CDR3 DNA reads TGTGCCAGCAGCTTGGGAGAGCAAGGCGTCTACACCTTC. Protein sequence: CASSLGEQGVYTF.

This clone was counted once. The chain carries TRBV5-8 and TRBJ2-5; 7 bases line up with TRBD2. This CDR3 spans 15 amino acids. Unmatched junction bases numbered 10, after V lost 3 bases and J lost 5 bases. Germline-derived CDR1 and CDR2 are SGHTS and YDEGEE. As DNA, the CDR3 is TGTGCCAGCAGCTGGCCCCGCGGGAGTGGGGAGACCCAGTACTTC. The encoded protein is CASSWPRGSGETQYF.

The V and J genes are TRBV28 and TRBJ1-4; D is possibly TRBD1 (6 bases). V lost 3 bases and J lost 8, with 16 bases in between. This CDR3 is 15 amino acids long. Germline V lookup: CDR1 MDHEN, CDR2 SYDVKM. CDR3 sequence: CASSFVGRGREKLFF. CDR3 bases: TGTGCCAGCAGTTTCGTGGGCAGGGGAAGAGAAAAACTGTTTTTT.

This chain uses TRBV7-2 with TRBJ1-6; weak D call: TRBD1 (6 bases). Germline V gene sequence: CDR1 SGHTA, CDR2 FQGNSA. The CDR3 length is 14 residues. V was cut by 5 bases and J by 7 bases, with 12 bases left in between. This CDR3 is CASSPTGSNSPLHF. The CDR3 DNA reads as TGTGCCAGCAGCCCCACAGGGAGCAATTCACCCCTCCACTTT. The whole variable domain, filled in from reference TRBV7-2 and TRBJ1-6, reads GAGVSQSPSNKVTEKGKDVELRCDPISGHTALYWYRQSLGQGLEFLIYFQGNSAPDKSGLPSDRFSAERTGGSVSTLTIQRTQQEDSAVYLCASSPTGSNSPLHFGNGTRLTVT.

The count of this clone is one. The CDR3 reads CASSPRDSNQPQHF. In DNA form, the CDR3 reads TGTGCCAGCAGCCCTCGGGATAGCAATCAGCCCCAGCATTTT. The chain uses TRBV11-2 and TRBJ1-5; no reliable D call. V gave up 5 bases and J gave up 0 bases, with 8 bases separating them. The CDR3 has 14 residues. Germline CDR1 is SGHAT and CDR2 is FQNNGV. Looking up the rest from reference TRBV11-2 and TRBJ1-5 gives the full variable domain: EAGVAQSPRYKIIEKRQSVAFWCNPISGHATLYWYQQILGQGPKLLIQFQNNGVVDDSQLPKDRFSAERLKGVDSTLKIQPAKLEDSAVYLCASSPRDSNQPQHFGDGTRLSIL.

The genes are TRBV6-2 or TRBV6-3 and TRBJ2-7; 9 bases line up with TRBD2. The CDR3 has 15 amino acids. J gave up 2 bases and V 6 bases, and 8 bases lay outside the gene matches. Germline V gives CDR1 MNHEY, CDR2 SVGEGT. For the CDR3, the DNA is TGTGCCAGCAGCTCCCTAGCGGGATCGACCTACGAGCAGTACTTC. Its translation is CASSSLAGSTYEQYF.

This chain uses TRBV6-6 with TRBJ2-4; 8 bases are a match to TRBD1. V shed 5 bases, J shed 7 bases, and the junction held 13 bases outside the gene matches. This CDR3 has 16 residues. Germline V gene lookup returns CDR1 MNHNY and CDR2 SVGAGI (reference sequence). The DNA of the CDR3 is TGTGCCAGCAGTCAGGACAGGGTTGGTGTTTATAACATTCAGTACTTC. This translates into CASSQDRVGVYNIQYF.

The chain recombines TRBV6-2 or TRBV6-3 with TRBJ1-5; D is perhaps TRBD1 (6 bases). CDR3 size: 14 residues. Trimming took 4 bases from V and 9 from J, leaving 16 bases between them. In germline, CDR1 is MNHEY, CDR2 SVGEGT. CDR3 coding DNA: TGTGCCAGCAGTTCCGGGGGGCAGGGCGGGCCCCAGCATTTT. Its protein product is CASSSGGQGGPQHF.

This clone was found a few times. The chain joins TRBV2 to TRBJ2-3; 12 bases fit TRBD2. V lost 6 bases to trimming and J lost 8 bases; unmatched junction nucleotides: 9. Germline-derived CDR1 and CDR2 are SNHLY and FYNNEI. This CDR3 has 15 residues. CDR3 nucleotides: TGTGCCAGCAGGGTGGGACTAGCGGGCACCGGTACGCAGTATTTT. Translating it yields CASRVGLAGTGTQYF.

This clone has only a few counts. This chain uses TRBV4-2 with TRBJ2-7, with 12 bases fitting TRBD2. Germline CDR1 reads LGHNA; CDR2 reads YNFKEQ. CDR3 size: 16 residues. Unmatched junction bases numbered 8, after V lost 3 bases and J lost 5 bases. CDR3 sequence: CASSQASGRALNEQYF. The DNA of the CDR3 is TGTGCCAGCAGCCAGGCTAGCGGGAGGGCCTTGAACGAGCAGTACTTC.

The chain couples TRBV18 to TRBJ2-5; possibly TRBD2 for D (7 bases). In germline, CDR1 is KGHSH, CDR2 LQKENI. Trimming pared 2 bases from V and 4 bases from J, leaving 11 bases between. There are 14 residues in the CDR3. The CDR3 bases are TGTGCCAGCTCACCAAAGGGAGGGGGAGAGACCCAGTACTTC. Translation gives CASSPKGGGETQYF.

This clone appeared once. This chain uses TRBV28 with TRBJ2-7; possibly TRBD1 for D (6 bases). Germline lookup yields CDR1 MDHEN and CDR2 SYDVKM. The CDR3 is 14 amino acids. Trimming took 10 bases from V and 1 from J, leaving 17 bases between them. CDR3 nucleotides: TGTGCCAACACAGGACAGACAAGATCCTACGAGCAGTACTTC. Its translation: CANTGQTRSYEQYF.

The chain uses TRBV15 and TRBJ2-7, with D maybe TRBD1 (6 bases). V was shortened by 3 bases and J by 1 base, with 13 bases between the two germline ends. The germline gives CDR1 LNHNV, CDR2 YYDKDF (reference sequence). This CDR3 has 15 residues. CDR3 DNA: TGTGCCACCAGCAGCGACAGGACGATATCCTACGAGCAGTACTTC. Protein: CATSSDRTISYEQYF.